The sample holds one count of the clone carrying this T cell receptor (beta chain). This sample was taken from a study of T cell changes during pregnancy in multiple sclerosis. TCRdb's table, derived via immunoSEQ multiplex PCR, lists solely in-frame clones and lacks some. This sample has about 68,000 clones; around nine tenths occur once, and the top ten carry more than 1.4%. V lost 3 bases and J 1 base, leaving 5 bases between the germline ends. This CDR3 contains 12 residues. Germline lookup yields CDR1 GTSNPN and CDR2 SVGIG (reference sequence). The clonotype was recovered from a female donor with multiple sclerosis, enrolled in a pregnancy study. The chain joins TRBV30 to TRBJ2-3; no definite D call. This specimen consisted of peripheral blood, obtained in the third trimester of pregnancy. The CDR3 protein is CAWSPGTDTQYF. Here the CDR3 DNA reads TGTGCCTGGAGCCCCGGCACAGATACGCAGTATTTT.